These T cell receptor beta chains were read from a single sample in a study of blood T cell repertoires in COVID-19. The table came from immunoSEQ multiplex PCR; TCRdb's copy has only in-frame clones and leaves some out. In the table there are around 450,000 clones, around nine tenths of which are singletons. The sequenced sample consisted of PBMCs or T cells enriched from blood (not recorded which). The receptors stem from a woman aged 18-35 years with acute COVID-19. Each CDR3 is given with its conserved first and last residue. The D gene is left open where the match is weak. Not every row has a clone size; where given, it reads once, few, many or a size class.

CDR3nt: TGTGCCAGCAGCAACTTAGGGGCCAACGTCCTGACTTTC; CDR3aa: CASSNLGANVLTF; v_gene: TRBV12-3/TRBV12-4; d_gene: NA; abundance: NA; j_gene: TRBJ2-6
CDR3nt: TGTGCCAGCGGCGAGGGTACGGCGACCACAGATACGCAGTATTTT; CDR3aa: CASGEGTATTDTQYF; v_gene: TRBV11-3; d_gene: NA; abundance: NA; j_gene: TRBJ2-3
CDR3nt: TGTGCCAGTAGTATAGACTCCGGGACTAGCGCCCACTTC; CDR3aa: CASSIDSGTSAHF; v_gene: TRBV19; d_gene: TRBD2; abundance: NA; j_gene: TRBJ2-5
CDR3nt: TGTGCCAGCAGCTTTACCGGGGGCACTGAAGCTTTCTTT; CDR3aa: CASSFTGGTEAFF; v_gene: TRBV11-3; d_gene: NA; abundance: NA; j_gene: TRBJ1-1
CDR3nt: TGTGCCAGCAGCTCGATACTAGCAGATACACAGTTCTTC; CDR3aa: CASSSILADTQFF; v_gene: TRBV11-2; d_gene: NA; abundance: NA; j_gene: TRBJ2-1
CDR3nt: TGTGCCACCAGCGGCAAGACTAGCGGGAGTAGATACGAGCAGTACTTC; CDR3aa: CATSGKTSGSRYEQYF; v_gene: TRBV15; d_gene: TRBD2; abundance: NA; j_gene: TRBJ2-7
CDR3nt: TGTGCCAGCACAGGACAGGGTAATTCACCCCTCCACTTT; CDR3aa: CASTGQGNSPLHF; v_gene: TRBV6-5; d_gene: TRBD1; abundance: NA; j_gene: TRBJ1-6
CDR3nt: TGTGCCAGCAGCTTCGGTTTCGACAATCAGCCCCAGCATTTT; CDR3aa: CASSFGFDNQPQHF; v_gene: TRBV7-9; d_gene: NA; abundance: NA; j_gene: TRBJ1-5
CDR3nt: TGTGCCAGCAGCCAAGGGGGAGGAGGGAATGAGCAGTTCTTC; CDR3aa: CASSQGGGGNEQFF; v_gene: TRBV3-1/TRBV3-2; d_gene: NA; abundance: NA; j_gene: TRBJ2-1
CDR3nt: TGTGCCAGTAGTCTCGAGCTAGCGGGGGGGCTCGATACGCAGTATTTT; CDR3aa: CASSLELAGGLDTQYF; v_gene: TRBV19; d_gene: TRBD2; abundance: NA; j_gene: TRBJ2-3
CDR3nt: TGTGCCAGCAGCGCCAGGGATAAGGAGAATGAGCAGTTCTTC; CDR3aa: CASSARDKENEQFF; v_gene: TRBV9; d_gene: NA; abundance: NA; j_gene: TRBJ2-1
CDR3nt: TGTGCCAGCACCGCCGTGGCCATCTATGGCTACACCTTC; CDR3aa: CASTAVAIYGYTF; v_gene: TRBV12-3/TRBV12-4; d_gene: NA; abundance: NA; j_gene: TRBJ1-2
CDR3nt: TGTGCCAGCAGCTTGGCGGGGAGCTCTGGAAACACCATATATTTT; CDR3aa: CASSLAGSSGNTIYF; v_gene: TRBV5-4; d_gene: NA; abundance: NA; j_gene: TRBJ1-3
CDR3nt: TGTGCCAGTAGTGGGACGAGCGGGAGGGCGAACAATGAGCAGTTCTTC; CDR3aa: CASSGTSGRANNEQFF; v_gene: TRBV19; d_gene: TRBD2; abundance: NA; j_gene: TRBJ2-1
CDR3nt: TGTGCCAGCAGCGCGATACAGGGTTCGACTAAGAACACTGAAGCTTTCTTT; CDR3aa: CASSAIQGSTKNTEAFF; v_gene: TRBV7-8; d_gene: NA; abundance: NA; j_gene: TRBJ1-1
CDR3nt: TGCGCCAGCAGCTTGACAGGTTTCTCTGGAAACACCATATATTTT; CDR3aa: CASSLTGFSGNTIYF; v_gene: TRBV5-1; d_gene: NA; abundance: NA; j_gene: TRBJ1-3
CDR3nt: TGTGCCAGCAGCCAAGATCAGGGCGGAAACTACGAGCAGTACTTC; CDR3aa: CASSQDQGGNYEQYF; v_gene: TRBV3-1/TRBV3-2; d_gene: NA; abundance: NA; j_gene: TRBJ2-7
CDR3nt: TGTGCCAGCAGCTATAGAGCTAGCGGAGGCCAAAGCTCCTACGAGCAGTACTTC; CDR3aa: CASSYRASGGQSSYEQYF; v_gene: TRBV7-9; d_gene: TRBD2; abundance: NA; j_gene: TRBJ2-7
CDR3nt: TGTGCCAGCAGCGTAGATGGGGCTGGTGGAAACACCATATATTTT; CDR3aa: CASSVDGAGGNTIYF; v_gene: TRBV9; d_gene: NA; abundance: NA; j_gene: TRBJ1-3
CDR3nt: TGTGCCAGCAGCTTAGACAGGCTGAACACCGGGGAGCTGTTTTTT; CDR3aa: CASSLDRLNTGELFF; v_gene: TRBV2; d_gene: NA; abundance: NA; j_gene: TRBJ2-2
CDR3nt: TGTGCCAGCAGCCTTCGGACTGGAGAGCAGTACTTC; CDR3aa: CASSLRTGEQYF; v_gene: TRBV13; d_gene: NA; abundance: once; j_gene: TRBJ2-7
CDR3nt: TGTGCCAGCAGTCCAGGTTGGAGGGACACTGAAGCTTTCTTT; CDR3aa: CASSPGWRDTEAFF; v_gene: TRBV6-5; d_gene: NA; abundance: NA; j_gene: TRBJ1-1
CDR3nt: TGCAGCGTTGGAATGGGACAGCGTAATGAAAAACTGTTTTTT; CDR3aa: CSVGMGQRNEKLFF; v_gene: TRBV29-1; d_gene: TRBD1; abundance: NA; j_gene: TRBJ1-4
CDR3nt: TGTGCCAGCAGCCGACAGGGGGGTCAAGAGACCCAGTACTTC; CDR3aa: CASSRQGGQETQYF; v_gene: TRBV11-2; d_gene: TRBD1; abundance: NA; j_gene: TRBJ2-5
CDR3nt: TGTGCCAGCAGTTCCCTGGGAGTCGGCGACACCGGGGAGCTGTTTTTT; CDR3aa: CASSSLGVGDTGELFF; v_gene: TRBV28; d_gene: NA; abundance: NA; j_gene: TRBJ2-2
CDR3nt: TGTGCCAGCAGCCGAAGGGAGACAGGGGGGTTGGATGAGCAGTTCTTC; CDR3aa: CASSRRETGGLDEQFF; v_gene: TRBV14; d_gene: TRBD1; abundance: NA; j_gene: TRBJ2-1
CDR3nt: TGTGCCAGCAGCTCGGGACAGAGTAATTCACCCCTCCACTTT; CDR3aa: CASSSGQSNSPLHF; v_gene: TRBV7-3; d_gene: TRBD1; abundance: NA; j_gene: TRBJ1-6
CDR3nt: TGTGCCAGCAGCCAAGAGGGGGGGTCCACTGAAGCTTTCTTT; CDR3aa: CASSQEGGSTEAFF; v_gene: TRBV7-9; d_gene: NA; abundance: NA; j_gene: TRBJ1-1
CDR3nt: TGTGCCAGCAGCCAACTGACTTACCGGGACAGGATCACAGATACGCAGTATTTT; CDR3aa: CASSQLTYRDRITDTQYF; v_gene: TRBV3-1/TRBV3-2; d_gene: TRBD1; abundance: NA; j_gene: TRBJ2-3